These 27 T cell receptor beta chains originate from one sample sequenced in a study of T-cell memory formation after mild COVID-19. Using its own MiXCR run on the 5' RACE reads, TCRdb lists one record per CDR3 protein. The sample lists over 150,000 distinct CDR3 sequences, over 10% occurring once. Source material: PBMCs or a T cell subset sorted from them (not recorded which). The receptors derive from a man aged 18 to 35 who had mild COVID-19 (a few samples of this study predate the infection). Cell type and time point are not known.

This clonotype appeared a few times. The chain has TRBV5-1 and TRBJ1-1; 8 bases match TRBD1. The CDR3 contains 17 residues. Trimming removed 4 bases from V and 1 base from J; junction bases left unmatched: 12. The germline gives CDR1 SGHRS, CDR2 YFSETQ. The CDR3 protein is CASSRTGSARQNTEAFF. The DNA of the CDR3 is TGCGCCAGCAGCAGGACAGGGTCCGCTAGACAGAACACTGAAGCTTTCTTT. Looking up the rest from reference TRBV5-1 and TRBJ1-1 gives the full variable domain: KAGVTQTPRYLIKTRGQQVTLSCSPISGHRSVSWYQQTPGQGLQFLFEYFSETQRNKGNFPGRFSGRQFSNSRSEMNVSTLELGDSALYLCASSRTGSARQNTEAFFGQGTRLTVV.

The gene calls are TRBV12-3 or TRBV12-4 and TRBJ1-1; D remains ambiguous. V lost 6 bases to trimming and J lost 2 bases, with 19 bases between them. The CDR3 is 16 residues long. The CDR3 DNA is TGTGCCAGCAGCTCACCCAGGAGGCAGCCCAACACTGAAGCTTTCTTT. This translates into CASSSPRRQPNTEAFF.

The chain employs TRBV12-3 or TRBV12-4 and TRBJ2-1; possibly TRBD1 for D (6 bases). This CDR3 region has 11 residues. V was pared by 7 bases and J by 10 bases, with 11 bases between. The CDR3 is CASIQRGEQFF. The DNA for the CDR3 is TGTGCCAGCATCCAGAGGGGGGAGCAGTTCTTC.

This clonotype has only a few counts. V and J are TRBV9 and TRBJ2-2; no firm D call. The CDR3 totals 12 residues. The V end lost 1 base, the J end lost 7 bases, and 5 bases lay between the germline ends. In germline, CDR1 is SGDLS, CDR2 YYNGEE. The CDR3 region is CASSVKGGELFF. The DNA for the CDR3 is TGTGCCAGCAGCGTAAAAGGCGGGGAGCTGTTTTTT.

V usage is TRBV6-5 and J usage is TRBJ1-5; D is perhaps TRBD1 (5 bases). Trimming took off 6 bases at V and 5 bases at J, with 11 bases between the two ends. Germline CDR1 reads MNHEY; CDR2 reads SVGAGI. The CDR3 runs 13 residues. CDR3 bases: TGTGCCAGCAGCCGGGACTCCTATCAGCCCCAGCATTTT. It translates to CASSRDSYQPQHF.

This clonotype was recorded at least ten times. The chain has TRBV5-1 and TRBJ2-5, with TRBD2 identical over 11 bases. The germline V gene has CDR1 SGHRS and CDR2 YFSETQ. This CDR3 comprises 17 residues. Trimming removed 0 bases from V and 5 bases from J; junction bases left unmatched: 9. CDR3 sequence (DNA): TGCGCCAGCAGCTTGGGCGGGACTAGCGGCCCCCCGGAGACCCAGTACTTC. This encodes CASSLGGTSGPPETQYF.

CDR3 residues: CSWGKEYNEQFF. As DNA, the CDR3 is TGCAGTTGGGGAAAGGAATACAATGAGCAGTTCTTC. The rearrangement joins TRBV20-1 to TRBJ2-1; D uncertain. The CDR3 is 12 amino acids. The germline V gene encodes CDR1 DFQATT and CDR2 SNEGSKA (reference sequence). The V end lost 8 bases, the J end lost 4 bases, and 12 bases lay between the germline ends.

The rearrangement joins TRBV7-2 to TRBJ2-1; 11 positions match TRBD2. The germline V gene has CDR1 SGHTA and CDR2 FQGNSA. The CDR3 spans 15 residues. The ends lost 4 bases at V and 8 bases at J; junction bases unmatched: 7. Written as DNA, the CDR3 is TGTGCCAGCAGCTATCTGGCTAGCGGGGGGTATGAGCAGTTCTTC. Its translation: CASSYLASGGYEQFF.

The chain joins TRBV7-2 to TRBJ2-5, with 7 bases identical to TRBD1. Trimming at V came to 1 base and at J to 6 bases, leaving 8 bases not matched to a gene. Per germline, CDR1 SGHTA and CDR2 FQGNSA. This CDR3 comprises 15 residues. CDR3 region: CASSLGQGVAKTQYF. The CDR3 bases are TGTGCCAGCAGCTTAGGCCAGGGGGTCGCTAAGACCCAGTACTTC.

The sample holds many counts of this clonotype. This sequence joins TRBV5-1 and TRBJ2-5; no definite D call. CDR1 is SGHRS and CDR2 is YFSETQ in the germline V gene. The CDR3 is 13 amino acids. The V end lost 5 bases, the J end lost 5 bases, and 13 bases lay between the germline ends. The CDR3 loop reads CASRLGYRETQYF. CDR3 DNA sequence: TGCGCCAGCAGGCTTGGTTACCGGGAGACCCAGTACTTC.

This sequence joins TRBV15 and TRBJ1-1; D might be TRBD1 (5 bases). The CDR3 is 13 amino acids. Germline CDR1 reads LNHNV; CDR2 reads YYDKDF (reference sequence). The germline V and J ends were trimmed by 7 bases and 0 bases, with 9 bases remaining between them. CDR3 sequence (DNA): TGTGCCACCAACGACAGACTGAACACTGAAGCTTTCTTT. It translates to CATNDRLNTEAFF. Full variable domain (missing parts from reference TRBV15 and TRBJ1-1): DAMVIQNPRYQVTQFGKPVTLSCSQTLNHNVMYWYQQKSSQAPKLLFHYYDKDFNNEADTPDNFQSRRPNTSFCFLDIRSPGLGDTAMYLCATNDRLNTEAFFGQGTRLTVV.

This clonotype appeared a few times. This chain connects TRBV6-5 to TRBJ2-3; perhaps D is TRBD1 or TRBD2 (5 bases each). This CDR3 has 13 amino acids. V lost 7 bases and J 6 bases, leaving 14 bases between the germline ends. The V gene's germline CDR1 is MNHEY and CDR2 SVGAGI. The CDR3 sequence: CASKNTWGDTQYF. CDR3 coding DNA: TGTGCCAGCAAAAACACCTGGGGGGATACGCAGTATTTT.

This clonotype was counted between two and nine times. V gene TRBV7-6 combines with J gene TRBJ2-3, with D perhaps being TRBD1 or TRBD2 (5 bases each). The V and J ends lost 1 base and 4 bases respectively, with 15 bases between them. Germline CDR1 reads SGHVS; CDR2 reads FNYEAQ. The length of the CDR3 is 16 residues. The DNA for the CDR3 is TGTGCCAGCAGCTTAGAGGTCGGGACCGCGGCAGATACGCAGTATTTT. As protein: CASSLEVGTAADTQYF.

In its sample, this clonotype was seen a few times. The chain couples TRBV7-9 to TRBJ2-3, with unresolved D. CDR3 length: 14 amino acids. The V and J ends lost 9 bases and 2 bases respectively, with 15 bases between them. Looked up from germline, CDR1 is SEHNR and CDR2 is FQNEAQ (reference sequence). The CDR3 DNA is TGTGCCAGGAAGAGATTGTTGGACACAGATACGCAGTATTTT. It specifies CARKRLLDTDTQYF.

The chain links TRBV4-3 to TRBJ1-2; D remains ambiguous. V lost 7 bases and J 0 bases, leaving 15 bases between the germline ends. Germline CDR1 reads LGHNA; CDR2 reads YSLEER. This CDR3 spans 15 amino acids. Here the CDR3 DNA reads TGCGCCAGCAAGGTGGAGTTGGTGGCTAACTATGGCTACACCTTC. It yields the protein CASKVELVANYGYTF.

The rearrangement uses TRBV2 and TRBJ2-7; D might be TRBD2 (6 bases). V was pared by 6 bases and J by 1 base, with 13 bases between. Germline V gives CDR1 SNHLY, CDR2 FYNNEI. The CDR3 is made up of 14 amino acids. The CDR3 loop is CASSGGVLSYEQYF. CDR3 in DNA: TGTGCCAGCAGCGGGGGAGTTTTATCCTACGAGCAGTACTTC.

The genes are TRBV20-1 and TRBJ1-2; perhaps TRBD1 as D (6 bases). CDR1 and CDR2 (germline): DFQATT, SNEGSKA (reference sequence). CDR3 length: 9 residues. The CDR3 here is CSWGQGYTF. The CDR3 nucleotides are TGCAGCTGGGGACAAGGCTACACCTTC.

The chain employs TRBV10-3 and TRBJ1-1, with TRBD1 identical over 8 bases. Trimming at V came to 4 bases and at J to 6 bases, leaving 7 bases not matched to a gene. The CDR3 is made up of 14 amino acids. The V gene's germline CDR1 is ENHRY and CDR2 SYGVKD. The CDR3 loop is CAISGNRGSSEAFF. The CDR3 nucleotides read TGTGCCATCAGTGGGAACAGGGGGTCGTCTGAAGCTTTCTTT.

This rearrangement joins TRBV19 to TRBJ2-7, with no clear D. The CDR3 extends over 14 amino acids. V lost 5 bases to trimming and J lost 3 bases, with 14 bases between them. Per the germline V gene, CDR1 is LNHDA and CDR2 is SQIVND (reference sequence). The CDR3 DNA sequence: TGTGCCAGTAGTCGGACCTACAGCTACTACGAGCAGTACTTC. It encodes CASSRTYSYYEQYF.

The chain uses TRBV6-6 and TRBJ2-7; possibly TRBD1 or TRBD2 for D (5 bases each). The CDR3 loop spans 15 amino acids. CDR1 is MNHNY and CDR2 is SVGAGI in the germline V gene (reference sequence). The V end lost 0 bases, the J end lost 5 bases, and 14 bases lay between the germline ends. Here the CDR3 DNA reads TGTGCCAGCAGTTACTCCCAAGCCTGGGGGAACGAGCAGTACTTC. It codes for CASSYSQAWGNEQYF.

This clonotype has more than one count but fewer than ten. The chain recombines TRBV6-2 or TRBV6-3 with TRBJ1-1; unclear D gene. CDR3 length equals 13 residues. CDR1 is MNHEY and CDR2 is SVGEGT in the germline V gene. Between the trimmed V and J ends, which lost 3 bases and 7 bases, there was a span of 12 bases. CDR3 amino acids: CASSYIREDEAFF. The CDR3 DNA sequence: TGTGCCAGCAGTTATATAAGGGAAGATGAAGCTTTCTTT.

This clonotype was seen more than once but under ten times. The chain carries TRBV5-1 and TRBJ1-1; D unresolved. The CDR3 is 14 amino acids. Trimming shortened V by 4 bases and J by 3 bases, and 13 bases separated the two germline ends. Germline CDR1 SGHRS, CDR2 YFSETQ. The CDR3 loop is CASSRRDGDTEAFF. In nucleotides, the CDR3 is TGCGCCAGCAGCCGCCGCGACGGCGACACTGAAGCTTTCTTT. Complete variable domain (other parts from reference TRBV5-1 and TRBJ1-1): KAGVTQTPRYLIKTRGQQVTLSCSPISGHRSVSWYQQTPGQGLQFLFEYFSETQRNKGNFPGRFSGRQFSNSRSEMNVSTLELGDSALYLCASSRRDGDTEAFFGQGTRLTVV.

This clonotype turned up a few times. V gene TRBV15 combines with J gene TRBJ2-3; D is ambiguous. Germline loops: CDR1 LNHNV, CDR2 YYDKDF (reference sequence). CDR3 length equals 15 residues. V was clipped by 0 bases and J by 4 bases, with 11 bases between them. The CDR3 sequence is CATSRDRQRADTQYF. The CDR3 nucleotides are TGTGCCACCAGCAGAGATAGACAACGAGCAGATACGCAGTATTTT.

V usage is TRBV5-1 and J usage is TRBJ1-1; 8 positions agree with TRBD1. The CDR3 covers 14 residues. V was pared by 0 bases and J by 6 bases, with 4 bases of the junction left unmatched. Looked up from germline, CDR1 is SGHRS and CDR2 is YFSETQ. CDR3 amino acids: CASSLDTGGPEAFF. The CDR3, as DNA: TGCGCCAGCAGCTTGGATACAGGGGGACCTGAAGCTTTCTTT.

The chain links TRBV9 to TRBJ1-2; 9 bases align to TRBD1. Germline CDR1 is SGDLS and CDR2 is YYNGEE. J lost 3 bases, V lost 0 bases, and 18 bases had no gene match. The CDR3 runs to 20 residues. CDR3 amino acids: CASSVASRGRGQGPDYGYTF. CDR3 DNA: TGTGCCAGCAGCGTAGCTTCTAGGGGACGCGGACAGGGGCCCGACTATGGCTACACCTTC.

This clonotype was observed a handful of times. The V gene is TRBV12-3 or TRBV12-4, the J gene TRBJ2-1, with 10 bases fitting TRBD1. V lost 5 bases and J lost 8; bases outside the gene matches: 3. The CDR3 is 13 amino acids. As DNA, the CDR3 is TGTGCCAGCAGTCAAGACAGGGGGCATGAGCAGTTCTTC. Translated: CASSQDRGHEQFF.

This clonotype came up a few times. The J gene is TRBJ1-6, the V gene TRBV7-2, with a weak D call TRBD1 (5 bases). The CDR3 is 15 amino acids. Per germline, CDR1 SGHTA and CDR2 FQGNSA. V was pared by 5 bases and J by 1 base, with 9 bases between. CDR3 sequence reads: CASSPGRSYNSPLHF. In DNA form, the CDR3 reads TGTGCCAGCAGCCCAGGGAGATCCTATAATTCACCCCTCCACTTT.